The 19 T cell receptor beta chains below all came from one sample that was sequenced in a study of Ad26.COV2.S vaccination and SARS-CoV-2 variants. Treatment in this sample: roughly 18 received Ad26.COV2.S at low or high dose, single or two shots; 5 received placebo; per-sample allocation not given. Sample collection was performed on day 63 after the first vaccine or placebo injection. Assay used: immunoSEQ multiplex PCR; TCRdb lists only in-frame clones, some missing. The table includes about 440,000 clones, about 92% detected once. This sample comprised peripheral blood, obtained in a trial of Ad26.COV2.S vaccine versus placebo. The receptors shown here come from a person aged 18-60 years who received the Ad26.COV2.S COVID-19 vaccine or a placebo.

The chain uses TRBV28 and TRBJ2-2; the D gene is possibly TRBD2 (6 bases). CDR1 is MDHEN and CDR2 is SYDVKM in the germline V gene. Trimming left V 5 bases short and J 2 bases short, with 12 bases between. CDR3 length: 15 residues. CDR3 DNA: TGTGCCAGCAGTGGGTGGCGGGGAAACACCGGGGAGCTGTTTTTT. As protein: CASSGWRGNTGELFF.

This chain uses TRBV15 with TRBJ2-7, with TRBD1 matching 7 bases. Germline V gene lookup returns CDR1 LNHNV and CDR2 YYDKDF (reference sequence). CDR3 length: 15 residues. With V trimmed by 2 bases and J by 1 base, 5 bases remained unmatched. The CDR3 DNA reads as TGTGCCACCAGCAGAACAGGGGACCTTTCCTACGAGCAGTACTTC. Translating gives CATSRTGDLSYEQYF.

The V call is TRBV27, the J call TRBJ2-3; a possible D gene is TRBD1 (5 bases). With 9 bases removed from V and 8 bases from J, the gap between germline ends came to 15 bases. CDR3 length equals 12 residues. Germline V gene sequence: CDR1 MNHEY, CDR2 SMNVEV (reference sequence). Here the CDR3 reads CASGRAQGTQYF. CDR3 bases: TGTGCCAGTGGTAGAGCTCAGGGTACGCAGTATTTT.

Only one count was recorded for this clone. The DNA for the CDR3 is TGCGCCAGCAGCCAAGATCGAAGGGAAGGGGGCTACGAGCAGTACTTC. Amino acids: CASSQDRREGGYEQYF. The chain joins TRBV4-3 to TRBJ2-7, with D possibly matching TRBD1 (6 bases). The length of the CDR3 is 16 residues. V dropped 0 bases and J dropped 3 bases, with 15 bases sitting between them. Germline CDR1 is LGHNA and CDR2 is YSLEER.

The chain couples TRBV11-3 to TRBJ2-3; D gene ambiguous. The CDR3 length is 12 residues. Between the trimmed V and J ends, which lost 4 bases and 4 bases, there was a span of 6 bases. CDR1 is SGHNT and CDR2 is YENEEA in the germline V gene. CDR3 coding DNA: TGTGCCAGCAGCTCAAAGTCAGATACGCAGTATTTT. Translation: CASSSKSDTQYF.

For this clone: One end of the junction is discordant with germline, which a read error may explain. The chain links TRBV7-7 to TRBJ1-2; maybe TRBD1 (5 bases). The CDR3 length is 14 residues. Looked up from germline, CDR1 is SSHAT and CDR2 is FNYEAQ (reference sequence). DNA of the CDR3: TGTGCTAGCAGCACCACACAGGAGAACTATGGCTACACCTTC. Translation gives CASSTTQENYGYTF.

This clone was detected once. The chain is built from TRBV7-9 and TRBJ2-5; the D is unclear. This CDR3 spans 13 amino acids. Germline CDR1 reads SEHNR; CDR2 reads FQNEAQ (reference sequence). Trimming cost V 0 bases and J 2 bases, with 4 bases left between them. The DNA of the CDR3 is TGTGCCAGCAGCTTAGCACTGCAAGAGACCCAGTACTTC. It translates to CASSLALQETQYF.

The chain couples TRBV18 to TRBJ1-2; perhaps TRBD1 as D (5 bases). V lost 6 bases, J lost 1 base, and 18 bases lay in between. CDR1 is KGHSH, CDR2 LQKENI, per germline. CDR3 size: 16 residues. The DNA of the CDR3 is TGTGCCAGCTCTACGAAGAGACAGATCATTAACTATGGCTACACCTTC. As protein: CASSTKRQIINYGYTF.

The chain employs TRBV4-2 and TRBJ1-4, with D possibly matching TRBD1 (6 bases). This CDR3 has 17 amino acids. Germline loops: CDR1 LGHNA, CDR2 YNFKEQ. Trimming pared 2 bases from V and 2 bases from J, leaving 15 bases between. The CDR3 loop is CASSQTTQGWTNEKLFF. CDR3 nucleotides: TGTGCCAGCAGCCAAACTACCCAGGGGTGGACTAATGAAAAACTGTTTTTT.

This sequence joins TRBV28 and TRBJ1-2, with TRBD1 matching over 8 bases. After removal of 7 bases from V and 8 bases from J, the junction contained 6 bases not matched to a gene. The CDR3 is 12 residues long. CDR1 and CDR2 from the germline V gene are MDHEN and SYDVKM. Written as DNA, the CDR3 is TGTGCCAGCACACCAGGGGGCGGGGGCTACACCTTC. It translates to CASTPGGGGYTF.

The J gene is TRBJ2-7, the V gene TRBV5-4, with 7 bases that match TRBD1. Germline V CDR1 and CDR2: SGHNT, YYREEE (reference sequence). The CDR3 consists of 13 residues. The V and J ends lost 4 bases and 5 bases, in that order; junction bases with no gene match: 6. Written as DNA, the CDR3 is TGTGCCAGCAGCCGGGGACAGTGGAACGAGCAGTACTTC. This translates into CASSRGQWNEQYF.

The CDR3 reads CASSPRTFFPGANVLTF. CDR3 coding DNA: TGTGCCAGCAGTCCCCGGACATTCTTCCCTGGGGCCAACGTCCTGACTTTC. The chain has TRBV28 and TRBJ2-6; weak D call: TRBD1 (5 bases). In germline, CDR1 is MDHEN, CDR2 SYDVKM. The CDR3 spans 17 residues. The V and J ends lost 5 bases and 2 bases respectively, with 16 bases between them.

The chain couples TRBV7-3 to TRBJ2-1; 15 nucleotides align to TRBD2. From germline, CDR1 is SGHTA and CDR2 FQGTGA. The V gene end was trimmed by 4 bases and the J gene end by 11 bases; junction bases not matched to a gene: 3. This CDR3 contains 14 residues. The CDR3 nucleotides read TGTGCCAGCAGCTCCGGACTAGCGGGAGGGAAGCAGTTCTTC. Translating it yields CASSSGLAGGKQFF.

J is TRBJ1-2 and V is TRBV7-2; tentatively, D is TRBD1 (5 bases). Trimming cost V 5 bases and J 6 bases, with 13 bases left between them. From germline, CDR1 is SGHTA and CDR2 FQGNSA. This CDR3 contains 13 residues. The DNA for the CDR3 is TGTGCCAGCAGCGAATCCGGGACGGATGGCTACACCTTC. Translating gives CASSESGTDGYTF. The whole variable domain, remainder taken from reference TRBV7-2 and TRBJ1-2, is GAGVSQSPSNKVTEKGKDVELRCDPISGHTALYWYRQSLGQGLEFLIYFQGNSAPDKSGLPSDRFSAERTGGSVSTLTIQRTQQEDSAVYLCASSESGTDGYTFGSGTRLTVV.

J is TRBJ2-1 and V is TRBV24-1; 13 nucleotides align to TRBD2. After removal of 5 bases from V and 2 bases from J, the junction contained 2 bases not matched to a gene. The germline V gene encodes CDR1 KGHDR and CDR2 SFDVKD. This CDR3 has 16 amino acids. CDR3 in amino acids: CATSGGLAGPYNEQFF. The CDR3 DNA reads TGTGCCACCAGTGGGGGACTAGCGGGACCCTACAATGAGCAGTTCTTC.

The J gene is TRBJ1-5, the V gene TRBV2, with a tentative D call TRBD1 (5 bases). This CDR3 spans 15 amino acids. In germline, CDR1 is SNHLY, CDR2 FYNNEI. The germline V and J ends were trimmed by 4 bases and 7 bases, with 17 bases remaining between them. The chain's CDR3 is CASSAFQTAEQPQHF. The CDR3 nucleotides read TGTGCCAGCAGTGCATTCCAGACAGCGGAGCAGCCCCAGCATTTT.

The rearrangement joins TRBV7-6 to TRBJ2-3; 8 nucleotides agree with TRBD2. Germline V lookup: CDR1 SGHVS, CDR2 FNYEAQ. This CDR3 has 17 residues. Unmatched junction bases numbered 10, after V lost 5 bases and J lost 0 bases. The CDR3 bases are TGTGCCAGCAGCGAGACCGCTAGCGGGCTTAGCACAGATACGCAGTATTTT. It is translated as CASSETASGLSTDTQYF.

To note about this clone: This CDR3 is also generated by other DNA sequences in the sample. CDR3 coding DNA: TGTGCCAGCAGCTTAGCAGAGACCCAGTACTTC. It specifies CASSLAETQYF. The chain couples TRBV7-2 to TRBJ2-5; D not resolved. The germline V gene has CDR1 SGHTA and CDR2 FQGNSA. The CDR3 length is 11 residues. V dropped 0 bases and J dropped 4 bases, with 0 bases sitting between them.

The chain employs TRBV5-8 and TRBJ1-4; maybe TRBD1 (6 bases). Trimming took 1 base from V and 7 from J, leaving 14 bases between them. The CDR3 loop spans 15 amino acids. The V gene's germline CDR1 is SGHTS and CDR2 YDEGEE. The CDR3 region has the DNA TGTGCCAGCAGCTTGAGGCCTGGGGGCGGTGAAAAACTGTTTTTT. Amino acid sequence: CASSLRPGGGEKLFF.